The clone carrying this TCR beta chain was seen a few times. Its antigen is currently unknown. CDR3 length equals 14 residues. Germline V gene sequence: CDR1 DFQATT, CDR2 SNEGSKA (reference sequence). The germline V and J ends were trimmed by 3 bases and 2 bases, with 11 bases remaining between them. Amplification targeted TCR beta CDR3 regions from RNA transcripts. TCR CDR3 regions were first amplified by RT-PCR with HTBI primers. TCRdb recomputed calls from the multiplex PCR reads with MiXCR, one row per CDR3 protein. Of about 500,000 distinct CDR3 sequences in the sample, roughly 17% were seen once. Each person with ophthalmopathy scored at least 3 on the Clinical Activity Score, reached NOSPECS grade 4 or higher, and had been ill under 3 months. The study excluded patients with uncontrolled infection, other autoimmune disease, pregnancy or lactation. This specimen comes from a study of T cells in Graves' hyperthyroidism and ophthalmopathy. Whole-study findings and limits: Ophthalmopathy prediction by the model preceded onset by a median approximately 6.9 months. Through a model of 13 V-J features, ophthalmopathy was separated from stable hyperthyroidism.

The clonotype was recovered from a woman under 30 with Graves' ophthalmopathy. V is TRBV20-1 and J is TRBJ2-1; weak D call: TRBD1 (5 bases). Sequenced sample: blood. CDR3: CSASTGAPYNEQFF. DNA of the CDR3: TGCAGTGCTAGTACTGGGGCGCCCTACAATGAGCAGTTCTTC.